This T cell receptor beta chain was sequenced in a study of graft-versus-host responses after intestinal transplantation (dated by TCRdb to the early 2020s). Broadly, across the study: The transplants that recipients received were multivisceral, liver-intestinal, or isolated intestinal. Every recipient was given anti-thymocyte globulin induction, followed by around three years of maintenance tacrolimus and steroids. Donor T cell macrochimerism was defined as a peak of at least 4% donor T cells among recipient peripheral blood mononuclear cells. After intestinal transplantation, graft-versus-host and host-versus-graft alloreactive T cell clones in the graft, circulation and bone marrow were tracked using bulk TCR-beta CDR3 sequencing. The cohort enrolled 20 to 25 intestinal transplant recipients including one retransplant, and a few patients lacking pretransplant specimens were excluded. Instead of going to the commercial service, samples from a few later patients were sequenced in-house on an Illumina MiSeq and processed with MiXCR. Alloreactive clones were identified by sequencing pre-transplant mixed lymphocyte reaction products and comparing these products with unstimulated pre-transplant donor and recipient T cells. Overall results and qualifications from the work: In patients with donor T cell macrochimerism, the allografts had high GvH to HvG T cell clonal ratios. GvH clones were detected in recipient bone marrow, and some appeared earlier in ileal mucosa or blood, consistent with an intestinal mucosal origin. The conclusions were limited by the relatively low number and heterogeneity of the intestinal transplant patients. Early after transplant, declines in HvG clones were associated with peak levels of circulating GvH clones.

The CDR3 has 16 amino acids, counting the end cysteine and phenylalanine. Kept here is only the CDR3 DNA, which spans 48 bases and is read in frame from base 1. CDR1 is given as MNHEY and CDR2 as SVGAGI, both from the germline V gene. Relative to germline, V is 0 bases shorter and J is 5 bases shorter, with 17 bases between their ends. Worth noting for this clone: Its binding antigen is unknown. The record has no base qualities; no much larger clone is one base away.

Blood samples were collected up to 4 times in the first month after transplant and then at least monthly when available. Libraries were built with the immunoSEQ multiplex PCR assay. For most patients, high-throughput TCR-beta CDR3 sequencing of genomic DNA was performed by Adaptive Biotechnologies. On the authors' methods: Adaptive's ImmunoSEQ software was the source of the TCR sequencing data for 15 to 20 patients, while a few other patients were processed with MiXCR and VDJtools. CDR3 nucleotide sequences shared between donor and recipient were removed because their origin could not be assigned. Alloreactive clones required at least 2-fold expansion over unstimulated cells and minimum CFSE-low frequency of 0.002% (template counts) or 0.001% (read counts). Clones detected in sequenced pre-transplant spleen, lymph node, or MLR CFSE-low populations of the donor or recipient were defined as mappable. Cumulative frequency of alloreactive clones was calculated as a percentage of all sequences weighted by copy number. TCRdb obtained this table from immuneACCESS and retained in-frame rearrangements with V and J assigned. These tables miss some clones; where compared with another copy, unresolved V genes account for less than half of the shortfall, and the remainder is unexplained. The V and J calls and the clone size are those of that table, but D and trimming were determined from the DNA. Within this sample are around 28,000 clones, with around four fifths of them counted one time only. 0.9% to 1.2% of the sample is in the top ten clones.

The source material was PBMCs, sampled about 27 days after intestinal transplant. The receptor was isolated from a human patient who received an intestinal transplant, so some T cells may come from the graft donor. The chain was built from TRBV6-5 and TRBJ2-7; the D region is possibly TRBD1 or TRBD2, each matching across 6 bases. The nucleotide sequence is given as TGTGCCAGCAGTTACTCCCATCCGGGGGCGAGGCACGAGCAGTACTTC. This is translated as CASSYSHPGARHEQYF.